One and the same sample provided the 5 T cell receptor beta chains below, sequenced in a study of PD-1 blockade in classical Hodgkin lymphoma. After autologous stem cell transplantation all patients relapsed, and prior brentuximab vedotin exposure differed between cohorts. Generated by immunoSEQ multiplex PCR, the TCRdb table keeps only in-frame clones and is missing some. The sample has roughly 81,000 clones, 80% to 95% seen once. This material consisted of peripheral blood mononuclear cells (PBMCs), taken before the second cycle of nivolumab. The receptor set was obtained from a human donor with classical Hodgkin lymphoma.

The chain joins TRBV6-6 to TRBJ2-3; no reliable D call. Trimming stripped 6 bases from V and 4 bases from J, with 20 bases between. The CDR3 is 16 amino acids. Looked up from germline, CDR1 is MNHNY and CDR2 is SVGAGI (reference sequence). For the CDR3, the DNA is TGTGCCAGCAGCCCTCGACAACTCCGCGGATCAGATACGCAGTATTTT. Protein sequence: CASSPRQLRGSDTQYF.

V gene TRBV29-1 combines with J gene TRBJ2-1, with 8 bases lining up with TRBD2. This CDR3 is built from 15 residues. V gave up 6 bases and J gave up 7 bases; unmatched junction bases: 14. CDR1 SQVTM and CDR2 ANQGSEA come from the germline V gene. The CDR3 loop reads CSVGSGINPFNEQFF. DNA of the CDR3: TGCAGCGTAGGTAGCGGGATCAATCCCTTTAATGAGCAGTTCTTC.

This clone was recorded only once. The V call is TRBV4-1, the J call TRBJ2-2; 7 positions agree with TRBD1. V trimming: 4 bases; J trimming: 6 bases; junction bases outside the gene matches: 5. This CDR3 comprises 14 residues. Germline V gene sequence: CDR1 MGHRA, CDR2 YSYEKL. CDR3 in amino acids: CASSRTGDPGELFF. The CDR3 DNA follows: TGCGCCAGCAGCCGAACAGGGGACCCCGGGGAGCTGTTTTTT.

The chain is built from TRBV7-8 and TRBJ2-7; either TRBD1 or TRBD2 may fit D (5 bases each). There are 16 residues in the CDR3. Germline V gene sequence: CDR1 SGHVS, CDR2 FQNEAQ. V lost 0 bases and J lost 6, with 18 bases in between. CDR3 DNA: TGTGCCAGCAGCTTAGCGAGTGGGACGACTGCTGTCGAGCAGTACTTC. Residues: CASSLASGTTAVEQYF.

The rearrangement joins TRBV28 to TRBJ2-1; 8 nucleotides match TRBD2. V lost 5 bases, J lost 10 bases, and 13 bases stayed unmatched. This CDR3 contains 15 residues. Germline lookup yields CDR1 MDHEN and CDR2 SYDVKM. The CDR3: CASSPQGAGVREQFF. CDR3 bases: TGTGCCAGCAGTCCCCAGGGAGCGGGAGTACGGGAGCAGTTCTTC.